The 9 T cell receptor beta chains below all came from one sample that was sequenced in a study of blood T cell repertoires in COVID-19. Clones were read by immunoSEQ multiplex PCR, and TCRdb kept only the in-frame ones, dropping some. Of about 83,000 clones in the sample, around 87% are singletons; the top ten hold under 8.5%. Sequencing was carried out using peripheral blood. Source of these receptors: a man older than 75 with active or convalescent COVID-19.

The rearrangement links TRBV6-6 to TRBJ1-1; 8 nucleotides match TRBD1. Germline values: CDR1 MNHNY, CDR2 SVGAGI (reference sequence). There are 13 residues in the CDR3. V was pared by 10 bases and J by 2 bases, with 6 bases of the junction left unmatched. For the CDR3, the DNA is TGTGCCACCGACAGGGGCCGTAACACTGAAGCTTTCTTT. Its protein is CATDRGRNTEAFF.

V gene TRBV24-1 combines with J gene TRBJ2-1; 8 bases are shared with TRBD1. V trimming: 3 bases; J trimming: 6 bases; junction bases outside the gene matches: 12. The CDR3 is 17 amino acids. Germline V lookup: CDR1 KGHDR, CDR2 SFDVKD. CDR3 sequence: CATSDPQGAKGLNEQFF. In DNA form, the CDR3 reads TGTGCCACCAGTGATCCCCAGGGGGCGAAAGGACTCAATGAGCAGTTCTTC.

The chain links TRBV7-2 to TRBJ1-2; D call uncertain. V lost 1 base and J lost 0, with 9 bases in between. The CDR3 has 15 residues. Per germline, CDR1 SGHTA and CDR2 FQGNSA. The CDR3 loop reads CASSLGVLANYGYTF. CDR3 nucleotide sequence: TGTGCCAGCAGCTTAGGCGTTCTAGCTAACTATGGCTACACCTTC. The full variable domain, completed using reference TRBV7-2 and TRBJ1-2, is GAGVSQSPSNKVTEKGKDVELRCDPISGHTALYWYRQSLGQGLEFLIYFQGNSAPDKSGLPSDRFSAERTGGSVSTLTIQRTQQEDSAVYLCASSLGVLANYGYTFGSGTRLTVV.

This clone was seen more than once but under ten times. This chain joins TRBV27 and TRBJ1-5, with no clear D. The CDR3 has 12 amino acids. Per the germline V gene, CDR1 is MNHEY and CDR2 is SMNVEV (reference sequence). Trimming left V 8 bases short and J 4 bases short, with 9 bases between. The CDR3 loop is CASGLRNQPQHF. The DNA for the CDR3 is TGTGCCAGCGGGCTCCGGAATCAGCCCCAGCATTTT.

This clone appeared once. The chain uses TRBV7-2 and TRBJ2-1, with 9 bases aligning to TRBD2. CDR1 and CDR2 from the germline V gene are SGHTA and FQGNSA. CDR3 length: 12 residues. With V trimmed by 5 bases and J by 16 bases, 9 bases remained unmatched. The CDR3 DNA follows: TGTGCCAGCAGCAAAAGTAGCGGGAGTGAATTCTTC. It translates to CASSKSSGSEFF.

This clone occurred a few times. V usage is TRBV7-8 and J usage is TRBJ2-2; 10 bases align to TRBD2. V lost 5 bases to trimming and J lost 5 bases; unmatched junction nucleotides: 8. This CDR3 comprises 16 residues. From germline, CDR1 is SGHVS and CDR2 FQNEAQ. CDR3 nucleotides: TGTGCCAGCAGCCCCCTAGCGGGAGCAGGAACCGGGGAGCTGTTTTTT. Protein: CASSPLAGAGTGELFF. Supplemented by reference TRBV7-8 and TRBJ2-2, the full variable domain reads GAGVSQSPRYKVAKRGQDVALRCDPISGHVSLFWYQQALGQGPEFLTYFQNEAQLDKSGLPSDRFFAERPEGSVSTLKIQRTQQEDSAVYLCASSPLAGAGTGELFFGEGSRLTVL.

The chain carries TRBV2 and TRBJ2-1; tentatively, D is TRBD2 (6 bases). Trimming took off 6 bases at V and 0 bases at J, with 15 bases between the two ends. In germline, CDR1 is SNHLY, CDR2 FYNNEI. CDR3 size: 16 residues. DNA of the CDR3: TGTGCCAGCAGAGACGGACTATCCCGCTCCTACAATGAGCAGTTCTTC. Encoded protein: CASRDGLSRSYNEQFF.

This chain connects TRBV7-2 to TRBJ2-3; 9 bases agree with TRBD2. The trim removed 5 bases at V and 2 bases at J, leaving 8 bases unmatched. From germline, CDR1 is SGHTA and CDR2 FQGNSA. This CDR3 contains 16 residues. The CDR3 region is CASSRPTSGSTDTQYF. The CDR3 nucleotides read TGTGCCAGCAGCCGGCCGACTAGCGGCTCCACAGATACGCAGTATTTT.

For the CDR3, the DNA is TGTGCCAGCTCACCATTAAGGGGTCAAGAGACCCAGTACTTC. As protein: CASSPLRGQETQYF. V usage is TRBV18 and J usage is TRBJ2-5, with D tentatively TRBD1 (5 bases). The CDR3 extends over 14 amino acids. Trimming pared 2 bases from V and 2 bases from J, leaving 9 bases between. Germline lookup yields CDR1 KGHSH and CDR2 LQKENI.